This T cell receptor beta chain stems from a study of monozygotic twins with inflammatory bowel disease. From whole blood, total RNA was isolated without any sorting of T cells. TCRdb reprocessed the 5' RACE reads, with one entry per CDR3 protein and no DNA. Its table records roughly 120,000 distinct CDR3 sequences. The CDR3 has 14 residues. Germline lookup yields CDR1 MNHEY and CDR2 SVGAGI. Sequencing input: blood. The V call is TRBV6-5, the J call TRBJ1-4. This receptor was taken from a human donor with ulcerative colitis or Crohn's disease, or a healthy co-twin of an affected twin (not recorded which). CDR3 protein: CASSSPRADEKLFF.